This record looks at one T cell receptor beta chain sequence and its context. The antigen remains undetermined. The data are from a study of cytomegalovirus exposure and HLA in healthy donors. Germline assignment: CDR1 KGHSH and CDR2 LQKENI. The CDR3 spans 15 residues. V lost 6 bases and J 2 bases, leaving 16 bases between the germline ends. PCR used 60 Vbeta primers and 13 Jbeta primers. Original processing methods: Per a later analysis, the number of unique TCR beta chains was some 82 million, of which about 10 million were shared. TCRdb's table, derived via immunoSEQ multiplex PCR, lists solely in-frame clones and lacks some. V and J calls and clone size are as listed in that table; D and trimming were resolved from the DNA. The repertoire holds 120,000 to 150,000 clones, with just under 75% as singletons. Notes on the study in general: A later analysis reportedly found fewer N-insertions in an Asian-associated ancestry cluster than the roughly 700-donor mean.

The TCR originated in a woman between 18 and 29 years old in good health and CMV-seronegative. J is TRBJ1-1 and V is TRBV18; D uncertain. The sequenced sample was PBMCs. The CDR3 loop is CASSPFGDSNTEAFF. As DNA, the CDR3 is TGTGCCAGCTCCCCTTTTGGCGACTCCAACACTGAAGCTTTCTTT.